This TCR beta chain was identified in a study of patients and donors after allogeneic stem cell transplantation. V shed 2 bases and J shed 7 bases, with 6 bases lying between them. There are 12 residues in the CDR3. The germline gives CDR1 SEHNR, CDR2 FQNEAQ (reference sequence). One entry per CDR3 protein, called by TCRdb with MiXCR from the RT-PCR reads. The repertoire consists of 900,000 to 1,000,000 distinct CDR3 sequences, with roughly 18% occurring once and the leading ten covering around 5.5%. This clonotype was counted many times. The sequenced sample consisted of blood, either unsorted or a sorted T cell fraction (not recorded which). The chain carries TRBV7-9 and TRBJ2-1; D may be TRBD1 (5 bases). The clonotype comes from a human donor who was either an allogeneic HSCT recipient or a stem cell or donor lymphocyte infusion donor (not recorded which). It is not recorded whose cells these are; they may come from a transplant donor. The DNA for the CDR3 is TGTGCCAGCAGCTTAAGACAGAATGAGCAGTTCTTC. It yields the protein CASSLRQNEQFF.